A selection of T cell receptor beta chains follows, all from one sample in a study of PD-L1 blockade in urothelial cancer. Clones were read by immunoSEQ multiplex PCR, and TCRdb kept only the in-frame ones, dropping some. This sample yields tens of thousands of clones, of which more than 90% are seen a single time; 8.5% to 9.5% belongs to the top ten. Sequences were derived from PBMCs, sampled around atezolizumab (anti-PD-L1) treatment. The receptors were sampled from a man aged 60 to 75 with urothelial cancer. CDR3s include the opening cysteine and the closing phenylalanine or tryptophan. A D gene is named only where the DNA matches it firmly. The size entry is marked missing in some rows and otherwise reads once, few, many or a size class.

j_gene: TRBJ1-6
v_gene: TRBV7-3
d_gene: .
abundance: .
CDR3aa: CASSLGAGGDSPLHF
CDR3nt: TGTGCCAGCAGCTTGGGGGCGGGTGGTGATTCACCCCTCCACTTT

j_gene: TRBJ2-7
v_gene: TRBV7-2
d_gene: .
abundance: .
CDR3aa: CASSLDNGSYEQYF
CDR3nt: TGTGCCAGCAGCTTAGATAACGGGAGCTACGAGCAGTACTTC

j_gene: TRBJ1-5
v_gene: TRBV4-3
d_gene: .
abundance: .
CDR3aa: CASSQGGNSNQPQHF
CDR3nt: TGCGCCAGCAGCCAGGGGGGGAACAGCAATCAGCCCCAGCATTTT

j_gene: TRBJ1-2
v_gene: TRBV11-2
d_gene: .
abundance: .
CDR3aa: CASTLEQGTHGYTF
CDR3nt: TGTGCCAGCACCCTCGAACAGGGAACCCATGGCTACACCTTC

j_gene: TRBJ1-1
v_gene: TRBV29-1
d_gene: .
abundance: .
CDR3aa: CSAVNTEAFF
CDR3nt: TGCAGCGCCGTGAACACTGAAGCTTTCTTT

j_gene: TRBJ1-2
v_gene: TRBV4-2
d_gene: .
abundance: .
CDR3aa: CASSQTSEQGLGTF
CDR3nt: TGTGCCAGCAGCCAAACTTCAGAGCAGGGACTCGGCACCTTC

j_gene: TRBJ2-3
v_gene: TRBV5-1
d_gene: .
abundance: once
CDR3aa: CASSLVIGVGDTQYF
CDR3nt: TGCGCCAGCAGCTTGGTGATCGGGGTGGGGGATACGCAGTATTTT

j_gene: TRBJ1-1
v_gene: TRBV10-3
d_gene: .
abundance: .
CDR3aa: CAISESRVLDTEAFF
CDR3nt: TGTGCCATCAGTGAGTCCCGGGTGCTGGACACTGAAGCTTTCTTT

j_gene: TRBJ1-5
v_gene: TRBV28
d_gene: TRBD1
abundance: few
CDR3aa: CASSSTGGSGNQPQHF
CDR3nt: TGTGCCAGCAGTTCCACAGGGGGCTCGGGCAATCAGCCCCAGCATTTT

j_gene: TRBJ2-5
v_gene: TRBV30
d_gene: .
abundance: .
CDR3aa: CAWSAGLGETQYF
CDR3nt: TGTGCCTGGAGTGCGGGACTCGGGGAGACCCAGTACTTC

j_gene: TRBJ2-1
v_gene: TRBV19
d_gene: TRBD2
abundance: .
CDR3aa: CASSPALTSGTFSHEQFF
CDR3nt: TGTGCCAGTAGTCCAGCTTTGACTAGCGGGACGTTCTCCCATGAGCAGTTCTTC

j_gene: TRBJ1-6
v_gene: TRBV10-2
d_gene: .
abundance: .
CDR3aa: CASSESTGKSIPLHF
CDR3nt: TGCGCCAGCAGTGAGTCGACGGGGAAGTCTATCCCCCTCCACTTT

j_gene: TRBJ2-1
v_gene: TRBV7-2
d_gene: .
abundance: .
CDR3aa: CASSLLGLSSSYNEQFF
CDR3nt: TGTGCCAGCAGCTTACTAGGCCTGTCGAGCTCCTACAATGAGCAGTTCTTC

j_gene: TRBJ1-2
v_gene: TRBV7-9
d_gene: .
abundance: .
CDR3aa: CASSLTDNYGYTF
CDR3nt: TGTGCCAGCAGCTTGACTGATAACTATGGCTACACCTTC

j_gene: TRBJ2-2
v_gene: TRBV9
d_gene: TRBD2
abundance: few
CDR3aa: CASSLTGTSGGAYETGGELFF
CDR3nt: TGTGCCAGCAGCTTAACCGGGACTAGCGGGGGGGCCTACGAGACGGGCGGGGAGCTGTTTTTT

j_gene: TRBJ1-1
v_gene: TRBV19
d_gene: .
abundance: .
CDR3aa: CASGELSGFPPIW
CDR3nt: TGTGCCAGTGGCGAGCTGTCGGGGTTCCCCCCCATTTGG

j_gene: TRBJ2-1
v_gene: TRBV30
d_gene: TRBD2
abundance: .
CDR3aa: CAWSVNWRGGGQFF
CDR3nt: TGTGCCTGGAGTGTAAACTGGCGGGGGGGCGGGCAGTTCTTC

j_gene: TRBJ2-6
v_gene: TRBV2
d_gene: .
abundance: .
CDR3aa: CASSLQGPGANVLTF
CDR3nt: TGTGCCAGCAGTTTACAGGGTCCTGGGGCCAACGTCCTGACTTTC

j_gene: TRBJ2-1
v_gene: TRBV4-1
d_gene: TRBD2
abundance: once
CDR3aa: CASSHFSQRGGLGNEQFF
CDR3nt: TGCGCCAGCAGCCATTTTTCCCAGCGGGGGGGCCTAGGGAATGAGCAGTTCTTC

j_gene: TRBJ2-7
v_gene: TRBV11-1
d_gene: TRBD2
abundance: .
CDR3aa: CASSPSGLAASYEQYF
CDR3nt: TGTGCCAGCAGCCCGTCAGGACTAGCGGCGTCCTACGAGCAGTACTTC

j_gene: TRBJ2-7
v_gene: TRBV13
d_gene: TRBD2
abundance: .
CDR3aa: CASRDLAGGFEQYF
CDR3nt: TGTGCCAGCAGGGACCTAGCGGGAGGTTTCGAGCAGTACTTC

j_gene: TRBJ2-5
v_gene: TRBV9
d_gene: TRBD1
abundance: .
CDR3aa: CASSEQGLQETQYF
CDR3nt: TGTGCCAGCAGCGAACAGGGGCTCCAAGAGACCCAGTACTTC

j_gene: TRBJ1-1
v_gene: TRBV27
d_gene: .
abundance: .
CDR3aa: CASSFQASNTEAFF
CDR3nt: TGTGCCAGCAGCTTTCAGGCTTCGAACACTGAAGCTTTCTTT

j_gene: TRBJ2-7
v_gene: TRBV6-5
d_gene: .
abundance: .
CDR3aa: CASSYSRGSDEQYF
CDR3nt: TGTGCCAGCAGTTACTCGAGAGGTAGCGACGAGCAGTACTTC

j_gene: TRBJ2-7
v_gene: TRBV4-1
d_gene: TRBD2
abundance: .
CDR3aa: CASSPMTSGSRSYEQYF
CDR3nt: TGCGCCAGCAGCCCGATGACTAGCGGGAGTAGATCCTACGAGCAGTACTTC

j_gene: TRBJ2-5
v_gene: TRBV9
d_gene: .
abundance: once
CDR3aa: CASSVASQETQYF
CDR3nt: TGTGCCAGCAGCGTAGCCTCCCAAGAGACCCAGTACTTC